These T cell receptor beta chains were read from a single sample in a study of T cell responses to AZD1222 COVID-19 vaccine. The repertoire was sequenced with immunoSEQ multiplex PCR; TCRdb's copy has only in-frame clones and lacks some. In the table there are under 250,000 clones, approximately 94% of which are singletons. This sample comprised peripheral blood, obtained on day 0 of MenACWY control vaccination. Receptor source: an adult in good health. Both conserved end residues are part of each CDR3. Fields, in order: CDR3 DNA, CDR3 protein, CDR3 length, J gene, V gene, D gene, clone size. The D gene is left open where the match is weak. A clone size is listed for some rows: how often the clone was seen (once, few, many), or a class if it is expanded.

CDR3nt: TGTGCCAGCAGTTACAGCTCTGGGGCCAACGTCCTGACTTTC
CDR3aa: CASSYSSGANVLTF
len: 14
j_gene: TRBJ2-6
v_gene: TRBV6-2/TRBV6-3
d_gene: NA
abundance: NA

CDR3nt: TGTGCCAGCAGCTGGGACAGCTACGAGCAGTACTTC
CDR3aa: CASSWDSYEQYF
len: 12
j_gene: TRBJ2-7
v_gene: TRBV5-4
d_gene: TRBD1
abundance: NA

CDR3nt: TGTGCCAGCAGCCAATTGAATTCACCCCTCCACTTT
CDR3aa: CASSQLNSPLHF
len: 12
j_gene: TRBJ1-6
v_gene: TRBV7-8
d_gene: NA
abundance: NA

CDR3nt: TGTGCCAGCAGTTTATCGACCGGGACAGTGATCACCGGGGAGCTGTTTTTT
CDR3aa: CASSLSTGTVITGELFF
len: 17
j_gene: TRBJ2-2
v_gene: TRBV27
d_gene: TRBD1
abundance: NA

CDR3nt: TGTGCCAGCGCCCGACAGATGAACACTGAAGCTTTCTTT
CDR3aa: CASARQMNTEAFF
len: 13
j_gene: TRBJ1-1
v_gene: TRBV3-1/TRBV3-2
d_gene: NA
abundance: NA

CDR3nt: TGTGCCAGCAGCCCGGGGAGCGGACTTGCGGGAGAGACCCAGTACTTC
CDR3aa: CASSPGSGLAGETQYF
len: 16
j_gene: TRBJ2-5
v_gene: TRBV6-6
d_gene: NA
abundance: NA

CDR3nt: TGTGCCAGCAGCCCGGGACAGCTGAACTCCTACGAGCAGTACTTC
CDR3aa: CASSPGQLNSYEQYF
len: 15
j_gene: TRBJ2-7
v_gene: TRBV7-2
d_gene: TRBD1
abundance: NA

CDR3nt: TGTGCCAGCAGTGACTCGTGGGGTGGAAAACTGTTTTTT
CDR3aa: CASSDSWGGKLFF
len: 13
j_gene: TRBJ1-4
v_gene: TRBV6-4
d_gene: NA
abundance: NA

CDR3nt: TGTGCCAGCTCACCAGGGACCTCCTGGGATGGCTACACCTTC
CDR3aa: CASSPGTSWDGYTF
len: 14
j_gene: TRBJ1-2
v_gene: TRBV18
d_gene: NA
abundance: NA

CDR3nt: TGTGCCAGCAGCTTAGCGGGCCTCCCCCAAGAGACCCAGTACTTC
CDR3aa: CASSLAGLPQETQYF
len: 15
j_gene: TRBJ2-5
v_gene: TRBV7-2
d_gene: NA
abundance: NA

CDR3nt: TGTGCCAGCAGCCCAGGAGCGGGACAGAGCTATGGCTACACCTTC
CDR3aa: CASSPGAGQSYGYTF
len: 15
j_gene: TRBJ1-2
v_gene: TRBV7-2
d_gene: TRBD1
abundance: NA

CDR3nt: TGTGCCAGTAGTGTTAAAGTGAACACTGAAGCTTTCTTT
CDR3aa: CASSVKVNTEAFF
len: 13
j_gene: TRBJ1-1
v_gene: TRBV19
d_gene: NA
abundance: NA

CDR3nt: TGCGCCAGCAGCCAAATGACAGGGAATGGCTACACCTTC
CDR3aa: CASSQMTGNGYTF
len: 13
j_gene: TRBJ1-2
v_gene: TRBV4-1
d_gene: TRBD1
abundance: NA

CDR3nt: TGTGCCAGCAGCTTCAACACTGAAGCTTTCTTT
CDR3aa: CASSFNTEAFF
len: 11
j_gene: TRBJ1-1
v_gene: TRBV11-2
d_gene: NA
abundance: NA

CDR3nt: TGTGCCAGCTCAGCCGGGACTAGCAGCTACAATGAGCAGTTCTTC
CDR3aa: CASSAGTSSYNEQFF
len: 15
j_gene: TRBJ2-1
v_gene: TRBV18
d_gene: TRBD2
abundance: NA

CDR3nt: TGTGCCACCGCCCTGACAGTTTACAATGAGCAGTTCTTC
CDR3aa: CATALTVYNEQFF
len: 13
j_gene: TRBJ2-1
v_gene: TRBV15
d_gene: NA
abundance: NA

CDR3nt: TGCGCCAGCAGCTTGGAGAGCGAACTTAGCACAGATACGCAGTATTTT
CDR3aa: CASSLESELSTDTQYF
len: 16
j_gene: TRBJ2-3
v_gene: TRBV5-1
d_gene: NA
abundance: NA

CDR3nt: TGTGCCAGCAGCCGCCTTACAGGGGACTACGAGCAGTACTTC
CDR3aa: CASSRLTGDYEQYF
len: 14
j_gene: TRBJ2-7
v_gene: TRBV5-4
d_gene: TRBD1
abundance: NA

CDR3nt: TGTGCCAGCAGGGGGACAGGGGTTAATTCACCCCTCCACTTT
CDR3aa: CASRGTGVNSPLHF
len: 14
j_gene: TRBJ1-6
v_gene: TRBV7-2
d_gene: TRBD1
abundance: NA

CDR3nt: TGTGCCAGTAGTCCGGGACAGGGTATCGGGGAGCTGTTTTTT
CDR3aa: CASSPGQGIGELFF
len: 14
j_gene: TRBJ2-2
v_gene: TRBV19
d_gene: TRBD1
abundance: NA

CDR3nt: TGTGCCAGCAGAGACCGGGACAGGTGGGGCTACACCTTC
CDR3aa: CASRDRDRWGYTF
len: 13
j_gene: TRBJ1-2
v_gene: TRBV2
d_gene: TRBD1
abundance: NA

CDR3nt: TGTGCCAGCAGCATCTCAGGGGGGCCCGCTGGACAGAGGCAGTTCTTC
CDR3aa: CASSISGGPAGQRQFF
len: 16
j_gene: TRBJ2-1
v_gene: TRBV6-2/TRBV6-3
d_gene: NA
abundance: NA

CDR3nt: TGTGCCAGCAGCTTATGGGGATCGGTGAATGAAAAACTGTTTTTT
CDR3aa: CASSLWGSVNEKLFF
len: 15
j_gene: TRBJ1-4
v_gene: TRBV13
d_gene: NA
abundance: NA

CDR3nt: TGTGCCAGTAGTATAGGTCCTAGCGGATTCACAGATACGCAGTATTTT
CDR3aa: CASSIGPSGFTDTQYF
len: 16
j_gene: TRBJ2-3
v_gene: TRBV19
d_gene: TRBD2
abundance: NA

CDR3nt: TGCAGCGGGGGACTAGCGGGGGTCTCCGGGAACGAGCAGTACTTC
CDR3aa: CSGGLAGVSGNEQYF
len: 15
j_gene: TRBJ2-7
v_gene: TRBV29-1
d_gene: TRBD2
abundance: NA

CDR3nt: TGTGCCAGCAGCCAGGCCCAGGATACGCAGTATTTT
CDR3aa: CASSQAQDTQYF
len: 12
j_gene: TRBJ2-3
v_gene: TRBV3-1/TRBV3-2
d_gene: NA
abundance: NA

CDR3nt: TGTGCCAGCAGGGAACCGCCCCGGGGTCCCATCTACGAGCAGTACTTC
CDR3aa: CASREPPRGPIYEQYF
len: 16
j_gene: TRBJ2-7
v_gene: TRBV2
d_gene: NA
abundance: NA

CDR3nt: TGTGCCATCAGTGAGGCCGAAGGGAGCGGGGGGGCAGATACGCAGTATTTT
CDR3aa: CAISEAEGSGGADTQYF
len: 17
j_gene: TRBJ2-3
v_gene: TRBV10-3
d_gene: TRBD2
abundance: NA

CDR3nt: TGTGCCAGCTCAACCAGGGTTGGCTACACCTTC
CDR3aa: CASSTRVGYTF
len: 11
j_gene: TRBJ1-2
v_gene: TRBV18
d_gene: NA
abundance: NA

CDR3nt: TGTGCCAGCAGTTACAACCCTTATAGCAATCAGCCCCAGCATTTT
CDR3aa: CASSYNPYSNQPQHF
len: 15
j_gene: TRBJ1-5
v_gene: TRBV6-2/TRBV6-3
d_gene: NA
abundance: NA

CDR3nt: TGTGCCAGCAGATATAGGCCGAATGAAAAACTGTTTTTT
CDR3aa: CASRYRPNEKLFF
len: 13
j_gene: TRBJ1-4
v_gene: TRBV2
d_gene: NA
abundance: NA

CDR3nt: TGTGCCAGCAGTTTAGGACAGGGAGTCTATGGCTACACCTTC
CDR3aa: CASSLGQGVYGYTF
len: 14
j_gene: TRBJ1-2
v_gene: TRBV27
d_gene: TRBD1
abundance: NA

CDR3nt: TGCGCCAGCAGCTTGGCCGGACAGATAGGGAGCTACGAGCAGTACTTC
CDR3aa: CASSLAGQIGSYEQYF
len: 16
j_gene: TRBJ2-7
v_gene: TRBV5-1
d_gene: NA
abundance: NA

CDR3nt: TGCGCCAGCAGCTTAACGGCAGGAATTTCGAACACTGAAGCTTTCTTT
CDR3aa: CASSLTAGISNTEAFF
len: 16
j_gene: TRBJ1-1
v_gene: TRBV5-1
d_gene: NA
abundance: NA

CDR3nt: TGTGCCAGCAGCTTAGCTGACAGCATGAACACTGAAGCTTTCTTT
CDR3aa: CASSLADSMNTEAFF
len: 15
j_gene: TRBJ1-1
v_gene: TRBV5-6
d_gene: NA
abundance: NA

CDR3nt: TGTGCCAGTAGTCCTCTGACAGCTAACTATGGCTACACCTTC
CDR3aa: CASSPLTANYGYTF
len: 14
j_gene: TRBJ1-2
v_gene: TRBV19
d_gene: NA
abundance: once

CDR3nt: TGCGCCAGCAGGCGCAGGGGACGGTCCTACAATGAGCAGTTCTTC
CDR3aa: CASRRRGRSYNEQFF
len: 15
j_gene: TRBJ2-1
v_gene: TRBV10-1
d_gene: NA
abundance: NA

CDR3nt: TGTGCCAGCAGCCCCGGGACAGGTCTATTGAAGGGCTACACCTTC
CDR3aa: CASSPGTGLLKGYTF
len: 15
j_gene: TRBJ1-2
v_gene: TRBV16
d_gene: TRBD1
abundance: once

CDR3nt: TGTGCCAGCAGCCACTTGGGACGCCCGGTTGGCTACACCTTC
CDR3aa: CASSHLGRPVGYTF
len: 14
j_gene: TRBJ1-2
v_gene: TRBV3-1/TRBV3-2
d_gene: NA
abundance: once

CDR3nt: TGTGCCAGCAGCTCGGTGACAGGCGCTAATTCACCCCTCCACTTT
CDR3aa: CASSSVTGANSPLHF
len: 15
j_gene: TRBJ1-6
v_gene: TRBV7-2
d_gene: NA
abundance: NA

CDR3nt: TGTGCCATCAGTGGCGGACAGGGTGACAATGGCTACACCTTC
CDR3aa: CAISGGQGDNGYTF
len: 14
j_gene: TRBJ1-2
v_gene: TRBV10-3
d_gene: TRBD1
abundance: NA

CDR3nt: TGTGCCAGCAGCCTAAGCCGGGACAGAAATGAGCAGTTCTTC
CDR3aa: CASSLSRDRNEQFF
len: 14
j_gene: TRBJ2-1
v_gene: TRBV7-3
d_gene: TRBD1
abundance: NA

CDR3nt: TGTGCCAGCAGCTCACAGGGAACGAACACTGAAGCTTTCTTT
CDR3aa: CASSSQGTNTEAFF
len: 14
j_gene: TRBJ1-1
v_gene: TRBV7-2
d_gene: NA
abundance: NA

CDR3nt: TGTGCCAGCAGCTACCCCGGGGGGGGAAACACTGAAGCTTTCTTT
CDR3aa: CASSYPGGGNTEAFF
len: 15
j_gene: TRBJ1-1
v_gene: TRBV7-9
d_gene: NA
abundance: once

CDR3nt: TGCAGCGTTGAAGGAAATTCTGGCTACACCTTC
CDR3aa: CSVEGNSGYTF
len: 11
j_gene: TRBJ1-2
v_gene: TRBV29-1
d_gene: NA
abundance: once

CDR3nt: TGTGCCAGCAGTGAGAAGAGAGCCGGGGAGCTGTTTTTT
CDR3aa: CASSEKRAGELFF
len: 13
j_gene: TRBJ2-2
v_gene: TRBV2
d_gene: NA
abundance: NA

CDR3nt: TGTGCCAGCAGCGTAGCTTCTGTAGAAGGGGAAAAACTGTTTTTT
CDR3aa: CASSVASVEGEKLFF
len: 15
j_gene: TRBJ1-4
v_gene: TRBV9
d_gene: NA
abundance: NA

CDR3nt: TGTGCCAGCAGCTTACCGACGGATAATTCACCCCTCCACTTT
CDR3aa: CASSLPTDNSPLHF
len: 14
j_gene: TRBJ1-6
v_gene: TRBV7-9
d_gene: NA
abundance: NA

CDR3nt: TGTGCCAGCAGCGTAGGAGACAGGGCGTACTATGGCTACACCTTC
CDR3aa: CASSVGDRAYYGYTF
len: 15
j_gene: TRBJ1-2
v_gene: TRBV9
d_gene: TRBD1
abundance: NA

CDR3nt: TGTGCCAGCGGCCTACAGAATCAGCCCCAGCATTTT
CDR3aa: CASGLQNQPQHF
len: 12
j_gene: TRBJ1-5
v_gene: TRBV6-5
d_gene: NA
abundance: NA

CDR3nt: TGTGCCAGCCACAAGGGGTCTGGAAACACCATATATTTT
CDR3aa: CASHKGSGNTIYF
len: 13
j_gene: TRBJ1-3
v_gene: TRBV7-9
d_gene: NA
abundance: NA

CDR3nt: TGTGCCAGCAGTATTGAATCGAACACCGGGGAGCTGTTTTTT
CDR3aa: CASSIESNTGELFF
len: 14
j_gene: TRBJ2-2
v_gene: TRBV6-5
d_gene: NA
abundance: NA

CDR3nt: TGTGCCAGCAGCTTATTAACCAGGGCTGGCAATCAGCCCCAGCATTTT
CDR3aa: CASSLLTRAGNQPQHF
len: 16
j_gene: TRBJ1-5
v_gene: TRBV7-8
d_gene: NA
abundance: NA

CDR3nt: TGTGCCAGCAGTTTCTGGCGGGGGGTCACAGATACGCAGTATTTT
CDR3aa: CASSFWRGVTDTQYF
len: 15
j_gene: TRBJ2-3
v_gene: TRBV6-2/TRBV6-3
d_gene: TRBD2
abundance: NA

CDR3nt: TGTGCCAGCAGTGGGGACAGGCCCCCCTACGAGCAGTACTTC
CDR3aa: CASSGDRPPYEQYF
len: 14
j_gene: TRBJ2-7
v_gene: TRBV25-1
d_gene: TRBD1
abundance: NA